The rows below give T cell receptor beta chains drawn from one sample of a study of blood T cell repertoires in COVID-19. Clones were read by immunoSEQ multiplex PCR, and TCRdb kept only the in-frame ones, dropping some. Here the sample spans 95,000 to 110,000 clones, roughly 90% being singletons. Material for sequencing was peripheral blood. These TCRs come from a woman aged 55-75 years with acute or convalescent COVID-19. The CDR3 runs from the conserved cysteine through the conserved F or W. D genes are given only for firm matches. Part of the rows lack a size; the others show once, few, many or a class for expanded clones.

TRBV18	TRBJ2-1	NA	NA	CASSPWANGPNEQFF	TGTGCCAGCTCACCATGGGCTAATGGGCCAAATGAGCAGTTCTTC
TRBV18	TRBJ2-5	NA	NA	CASSPPNRAVGETQYF	TGTGCCAGCTCACCACCAAACAGGGCGGTAGGAGAGACCCAGTACTTC
TRBV27	TRBJ2-5	NA	NA	CASSLSTRETQYF	TGTGCCAGCAGTTTATCGACTCGGGAGACCCAGTACTTC
TRBV25-1	TRBJ1-2	once	TRBD1	CASTESGTDGGYTF	TGTGCCAGCACAGAATCCGGGACAGACGGGGGCTACACCTTC
TRBV7-2	TRBJ1-1	NA	NA	CASSLWFGQNTEAFF	TGTGCCAGCAGCTTATGGTTCGGACAGAACACTGAAGCTTTCTTT
TRBV10-3	TRBJ1-2	NA	NA	CATKNGGDYGYTF	TGTGCCACCAAGAATGGAGGGGACTATGGCTACACCTTC
TRBV30	TRBJ1-2	NA	TRBD1	CAWSGTGVSYGYTF	TGTGCCTGGAGTGGGACAGGGGTGAGCTATGGCTACACCTTC
TRBV3-1/TRBV3-2	TRBJ1-5	once	TRBD1	CASSQGQGNNQPQHF	TGTGCCAGCAGCCAAGGACAGGGGAACAATCAGCCCCAGCATTTT
TRBV11-1	TRBJ1-3	NA	NA	CASSFTQGDGNTIYF	TGTGCCAGCAGCTTCACACAGGGAGATGGAAACACCATATATTTT
TRBV7-6	TRBJ2-5	NA	TRBD1	CASSTVPGQQETQYF	TGTGCCAGCAGCACCGTCCCGGGACAGCAAGAGACCCAGTACTTC
TRBV5-1	TRBJ2-2	NA	NA	CASSLVGRAGELFF	TGCGCCAGCAGCTTGGTTGGTAGAGCCGGGGAGCTGTTTTTT
TRBV27	TRBJ1-2	NA	TRBD1	CASSHFRPLRDRVYPGYGYTF	TGTGCCAGCAGTCATTTTAGGCCTCTTCGGGACAGGGTATATCCGGGCTATGGCTACACCTTC
TRBV7-3	TRBJ2-7	NA	NA	CASSSAGQKGDEQYF	TGTGCCAGCAGCTCCGCGGGACAGAAGGGGGACGAGCAGTACTTC
TRBV5-6	TRBJ2-2	NA	TRBD2	CASSLVAGGSTGELFF	TGTGCCAGCAGCTTGGTAGCGGGAGGTTCCACCGGGGAGCTGTTTTTT
TRBV9	TRBJ2-1	few	TRBD2	CASSVSSGGSYNEQFF	TGTGCCAGCAGCGTATCTAGCGGGGGATCCTACAATGAGCAGTTCTTC
TRBV13	TRBJ1-5	NA	TRBD1	CASSLGGTGFGNQPQHF	TGTGCCAGCAGCTTAGGAGGGACAGGGTTCGGAAATCAGCCCCAGCATTTT
TRBV12-5	TRBJ2-3	NA	NA	CASATQATQYF	TGTGCTAGTGCCACCCAGGCTACGCAGTATTTT
TRBV12-3/TRBV12-4	TRBJ1-2	NA	NA	CASSLLREAGYTF	TGTGCCAGCAGTCTCCTGAGGGAGGCAGGCTACACCTTC
TRBV9	TRBJ2-1	NA	TRBD2	CASSAAGGSYNEQFF	TGTGCCAGCAGCGCTGCGGGAGGTTCCTACAATGAGCAGTTCTTC
TRBV11-2	TRBJ2-2	NA	TRBD1	CASGQGQGASGELFF	TGTGCCAGCGGTCAGGGACAGGGGGCTTCCGGGGAGCTGTTTTTT
TRBV30	TRBJ2-2	once	TRBD1	CACPRTRNQGAFNTGELFF	TGTGCCTGCCCCCGAACGAGAAATCAGGGGGCCTTTAACACCGGGGAGCTGTTTTTT
TRBV30	TRBJ2-7	NA	NA	CAWSAQRNEQYF	TGTGCCTGGAGTGCCCAGAGGAACGAGCAGTACTTC
TRBV5-1	TRBJ2-1	NA	TRBD2	CASSLKLAGAKNEQFF	TGCGCCAGCAGCTTGAAGTTAGCGGGAGCTAAGAATGAGCAGTTCTTC
TRBV9	TRBJ1-1	NA	NA	CASSVTVLNTEAFF	TGTGCCAGCAGCGTAACAGTACTGAACACTGAAGCTTTCTTT
TRBV7-2	TRBJ2-1	NA	TRBD2	CASSSEGLRGNEQFF	TGTGCCAGCAGCTCGGAGGGACTAAGGGGAAATGAGCAGTTCTTC
TRBV18	TRBJ2-2	NA	NA	CASSPPGLLARGPTGELFF	TGTGCCAGCTCACCACCGGGACTCCTAGCGAGGGGCCCCACCGGGGAGCTGTTTTTT
TRBV3-1/TRBV3-2	TRBJ1-6	once	NA	CASSPGSGSTSPLHF	TGTGCCAGCAGCCCTGGCTCAGGCTCAACCTCACCCCTCCACTTT
TRBV5-1	TRBJ1-3	NA	NA	CASSLTGRLLSGNTIYF	TGCGCCAGCAGCTTGACAGGGCGGTTATTGTCTGGAAACACCATATATTTT
TRBV28	TRBJ2-2	NA	NA	CASSLPQGRTGELFF	TGTGCCAGCAGTTTACCCCAGGGAAGGACCGGGGAGCTGTTTTTT
TRBV15	TRBJ2-4	once	TRBD2	CATSSRTSGAPSYF	TGTGCCACCAGCAGCAGGACTAGCGGGGCCCCTTCGTACTTC
TRBV6-5	TRBJ1-3	NA	NA	CASSQGNTIYF	TGTGCCAGCAGCCAGGGAAACACCATATATTTT
TRBV6-5	TRBJ1-1	few	NA	CASSFTGMNTEAFF	TGTGCCAGCAGTTTCACAGGGATGAACACTGAAGCTTTCTTT
TRBV29-1	TRBJ2-5	NA	NA	CSVGEGAQETQYF	TGCAGCGTTGGTGAAGGGGCTCAAGAGACCCAGTACTTC
TRBV19	TRBJ1-2	NA	NA	CASSPDGVYGYTF	TGTGCCAGTAGTCCGGACGGGGTCTATGGCTACACCTTC
TRBV14	TRBJ2-7	NA	NA	CASSQDPARAYEQYF	TGTGCCAGCAGCCAAGATCCAGCCAGGGCCTACGAGCAGTACTTC
TRBV7-2	TRBJ1-5	NA	NA	CASTERGYQPQHF	TGTGCCAGCACCGAGCGAGGGTATCAGCCCCAGCATTTT
TRBV6-1	TRBJ1-6	NA	NA	CASSEFPPGSPLHF	TGTGCCAGCAGTGAATTCCCCCCGGGTTCACCCCTCCACTTT
TRBV11-2	TRBJ2-1	NA	TRBD2	CASGTSGRFLGEQFF	TGTGCCAGCGGAACTAGCGGGAGGTTCCTGGGGGAGCAGTTCTTC
TRBV6-5	TRBJ2-7	NA	TRBD2	CASSYSGTSAYEQYF	TGTGCCAGCAGTTACTCCGGGACTAGCGCCTACGAGCAGTACTTC
TRBV18	TRBJ2-2	NA	TRBD1	CASSRPGQGEAGELFF	TGTGCCAGCTCACGCCCCGGACAGGGGGAGGCCGGGGAGCTGTTTTTT
TRBV27	TRBJ2-5	NA	TRBD2	CASSLGGGPQYF	TGTGCCAGCAGTTTGGGGGGGGGTCCCCAGTACTTC
TRBV28	TRBJ2-2	NA	NA	CASSSDYLRGTGELFF	TGTGCCAGCAGTTCGGACTACCTCCGGGGCACCGGGGAGCTGTTTTTT
TRBV10-3	TRBJ2-2	NA	NA	CAISEGQGNTGELFF	TGTGCCATCAGTGAGGGGCAGGGTAACACCGGGGAGCTGTTTTTT
TRBV6-1	TRBJ1-6	NA	NA	CASSEVRLNSPLHF	TGTGCCAGCAGTGAAGTCAGATTAAATTCACCCCTCCACTTT
TRBV28	TRBJ2-2	NA	NA	CASSLDQRFTGELFF	TGTGCCAGCAGTTTAGATCAGCGGTTCACCGGGGAGCTGTTTTTT
TRBV19	TRBJ2-5	NA	NA	CASSPRLGLGETQYF	TGTGCCAGTAGTCCACGACTAGGCTTGGGAGAGACCCAGTACTTC
TRBV19	TRBJ2-5	NA	TRBD2	CASSMGGRALEETQYF	TGTGCCAGTAGTATGGGCGGGAGGGCCTTGGAAGAGACCCAGTACTTC
TRBV10-3	TRBJ1-1	NA	TRBD1	CAISWTGDTEAFF	TGTGCCATCAGTTGGACAGGGGACACTGAAGCTTTCTTT
TRBV9	TRBJ2-7	NA	TRBD1	CASSPGAGGLYEQYF	TGTGCCAGCAGCCCGGGGGCAGGGGGCCTCTACGAGCAGTACTTC
TRBV11-3	TRBJ2-3	NA	NA	CASSLGSSTDTQYF	TGTGCCAGCAGCCTTGGGAGTAGCACAGATACGCAGTATTTT
TRBV24-1	TRBJ2-5	NA	NA	CATSDRRPGETQYF	TGTGCCACCAGTGACAGGCGACCAGGAGAGACCCAGTACTTC
TRBV29-1	TRBJ2-1	NA	TRBD1	CSLIQGSNEQFF	TGCAGCCTCATACAGGGGAGCAATGAGCAGTTCTTC
TRBV6-6	TRBJ1-2	NA	NA	CASSYTNTIYGYTF	TGTGCCAGCAGTTACACAAACACCATCTATGGCTACACCTTC
TRBV7-9	TRBJ2-3	NA	NA	CASSLALDTDTQYF	TGTGCCAGCAGCCTAGCCCTAGACACAGATACGCAGTATTTT
TRBV19	TRBJ1-1	NA	TRBD1	CASQPRGSAEAFF	TGTGCCAGTCAACCCAGGGGGTCGGCTGAAGCTTTCTTT
TRBV28	TRBJ1-2	NA	NA	CASSLGQIYGYTF	TGTGCCAGCAGTTTAGGCCAGATCTATGGCTACACCTTC
TRBV5-1	TRBJ2-5	NA	NA	CASSELAGSATETQYF	TGCGCCAGCAGCGAACTAGCCGGATCGGCTACAGAGACCCAGTACTTC
TRBV11-2	TRBJ2-7	NA	NA	CASSSSGVYEQYF	TGTGCCAGCAGCTCTAGTGGCGTCTACGAGCAGTACTTC
TRBV3-1/TRBV3-2	TRBJ1-1	NA	TRBD1	CASSPWTGETEAFF	TGTGCCAGCAGCCCCTGGACAGGGGAAACTGAAGCTTTCTTT